The present entry profiles one TCR beta chain with its context. Antigen unknown. The data originate from a study of cytotoxic CD8 clonotypes in ibrutinib-treated CLL. Points from the study as a whole: For progressing versus sustained-remission patients, sampling times were not the same. At progression, clonality fell back toward baseline after rising at ibrutinib response.

This table comes from immunoSEQ multiplex PCR, and its TCRdb copy is limited to in-frame clones, with some not included. This table has more than 35,000 clones, 71% appearing once. Sample: PBMCs, taken at disease progression, from a patient treated with ibrutinib. This receptor was identified in a human donor with chronic lymphocytic leukemia.

Here the CDR3 reads CASSPSHLRGPGEKLFF. In DNA, the CDR3 is TGTGCCAGCAGCCCCAGCCACCTCAGGGGGCCAGGTGAAAAACTGTTTTTT. The chain uses TRBV5-6 and TRBJ1-4, with TRBD1 matching over 8 bases. V lost 4 bases to trimming and J lost 7 bases; unmatched junction nucleotides: 15. Germline V gene data show CDR1 as SGHDT and CDR2 as YYEEEE. The CDR3 contains 17 residues. The complete variable domain, with remaining parts taken from reference TRBV5-6 and TRBJ1-4, reads DAGVTQSPTHLIKTRGQQVTLRCSPKSGHDTVSWYQQALGQGPQFIFQYYEEEERQRGNFPDRFSGHQFPNYSSELNVNALLLGDSALYLCASSPSHLRGPGEKLFFGSGTQLSVL.